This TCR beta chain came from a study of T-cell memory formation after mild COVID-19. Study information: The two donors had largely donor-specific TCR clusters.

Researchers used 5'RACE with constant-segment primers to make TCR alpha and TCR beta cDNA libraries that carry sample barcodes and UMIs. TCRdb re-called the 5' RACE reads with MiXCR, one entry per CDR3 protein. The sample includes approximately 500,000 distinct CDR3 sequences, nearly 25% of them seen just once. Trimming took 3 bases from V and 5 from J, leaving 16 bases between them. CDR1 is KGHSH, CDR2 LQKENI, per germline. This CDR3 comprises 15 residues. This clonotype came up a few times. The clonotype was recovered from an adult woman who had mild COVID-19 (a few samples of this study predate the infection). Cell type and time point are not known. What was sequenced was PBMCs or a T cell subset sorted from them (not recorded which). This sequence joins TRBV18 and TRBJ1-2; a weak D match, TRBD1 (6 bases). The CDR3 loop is CASSPPRTVFYGYTF. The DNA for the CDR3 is TGTGCCAGCTCACCGCCACGGACAGTCTTTTATGGCTACACCTTC. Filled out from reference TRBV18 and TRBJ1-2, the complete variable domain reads NAGVMQNPRHLVRRRGQEARLRCSPMKGHSHVYWYRQLPEEGLKFMVYLQKENIIDESGMPKERFSAEFPKEGPSILRIQQVVRGDSAAYFCASSPPRTVFYGYTFGSGTRLTVV.